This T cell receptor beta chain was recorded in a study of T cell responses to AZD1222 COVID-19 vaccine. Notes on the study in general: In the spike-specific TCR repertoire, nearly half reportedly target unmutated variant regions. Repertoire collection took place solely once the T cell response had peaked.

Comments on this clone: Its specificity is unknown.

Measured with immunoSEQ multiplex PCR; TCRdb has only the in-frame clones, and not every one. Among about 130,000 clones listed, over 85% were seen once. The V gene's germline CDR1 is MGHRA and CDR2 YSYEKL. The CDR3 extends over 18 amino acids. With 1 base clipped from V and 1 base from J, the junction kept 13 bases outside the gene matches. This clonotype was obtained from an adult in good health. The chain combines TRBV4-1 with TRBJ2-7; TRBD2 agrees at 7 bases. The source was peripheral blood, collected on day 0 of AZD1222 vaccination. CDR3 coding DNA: TGCGCCAGCAGCCAAGGTCCGGGAGCGGGACTTACTTCCTACGAGCAGTACTTC. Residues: CASSQGPGAGLTSYEQYF.